This TCR beta chain was captured in a study of cytomegalovirus exposure and HLA in healthy donors. Overall study results and limits: Later work found most CMV-associated TCR beta chains apparently HLA-restricted.

Concerning this clone itself: What it binds is unknown.

PCR involved 60 Vbeta and 13 Jbeta primers. Measured with immunoSEQ multiplex PCR; TCRdb has only the in-frame clones, and not every one. The profile shows about 90,000 clones, more than 80% of them singletons. V lost 3 bases and J lost 6, with 15 bases in between. Germline CDR1 and CDR2: LNHNV and YYDKDF (reference sequence). The CDR3 has 14 residues. The sequence derives from a man aged 18-30 years in good health and CMV-seronegative. Specimen: PBMCs. The chain recombines TRBV15 with TRBJ2-7, with D tentatively TRBD1 (5 bases). Here the CDR3 reads CATSSAPGHSEQYF. The DNA of the CDR3 is TGTGCCACCAGCAGTGCCCCAGGGCACTCCGAGCAGTACTTC. The variable domain in full, completed from reference TRBV15 and TRBJ2-7, reads DAMVIQNPRYQVTQFGKPVTLSCSQTLNHNVMYWYQQKSSQAPKLLFHYYDKDFNNEADTPDNFQSRRPNTSFCFLDIRSPGLGDTAMYLCATSSAPGHSEQYFGPGTRLTVT.